This T cell receptor (beta chain) emerged from a study of T-cell reconstitution after alpha-beta-depleted transplantation in children. Using unique molecular identifiers, the investigators prepared the TCRbeta library. MiXCR, run by TCRdb on the PCR reads, gives a single entry per CDR3 protein. The sample has under 450,000 distinct CDR3 sequences; around 15% are singletons. Study conclusions and caveats: Surviving recipient T cells and thymic progenitors produced the high day-60 TCRbeta diversity seen in some patients. In patients about two months after transplant, alpha-beta T cells reportedly arose from several hundred expanded graft clones. Fresh T-cell production supplied most of the T-cell counts and diversity seen one year after transplant.

The germline V and J ends were trimmed by 6 bases and 5 bases, with 11 bases remaining between them. The CDR3 length is 12 residues. Germline V gene data show CDR1 as SQVTM and CDR2 as ANQGSEA. This clonotype turned up a few times. Its antigen is undetermined. The clonotype originates from a boy less than two years old who had a stem cell transplant for Wiskott-Aldrich syndrome, so the T cells may come from the graft donor. The chain links TRBV29-1 to TRBJ2-4; no definite D call. Specimen: PBMCs, mostly from graft donor cells, collected 360 days after TCRalphabeta/CD19-depleted stem cell transplant. This chain's CDR3 is CSVLPYENIQYF. The CDR3 DNA follows: TGCAGCGTCCTCCCCTACGAAAACATTCAGTACTTC. The full variable domain, with the rest looked up from reference TRBV29-1 and TRBJ2-4, is SAVISQKPSRDICQRGTSLTIQCQVDSQVTMMFWYRQQPGQSLTLIATANQGSEATYESGFVIDKFPISRPNLTFSTLTVSNMSPEDSSIYLCSVLPYENIQYFGAGTRLSVL.